This is a list of T cell receptor beta chains from one sample in a study of blood T cell repertoires in COVID-19. The table came from immunoSEQ multiplex PCR; TCRdb's copy has only in-frame clones and leaves some out. The table has some 250,000 clones, approximately 82% seen once; the top ten hold approximately 2%. The sequencing sample was made of peripheral blood. The source of these receptors is a man aged 30 to 45 who had recovered from COVID-19. The CDR3 runs from the conserved cysteine through the conserved F or W. Fields, in order: CDR3 length, V gene, D gene, J gene, clone size, CDR3 protein, CDR3 DNA. A D gene is named only where the DNA matches it firmly. Size values are once, few and many counts, or a class for expanded clones, and some rows have none.

>14|TRBV9|TRBD1|TRBJ1-6|few
CASSVATGDSPLHF
TGTGCCAGCAGCGTAGCTACAGGGGACTCACCCCTCCACTTT
>15|TRBV28|-|TRBJ1-5|-
CASSLVPGFNQPQHF
TGTGCCAGCAGTTTAGTCCCGGGTTTCAATCAGCCCCAGCATTTT
>15|TRBV6-5|TRBD1|TRBJ1-2|-
CASSPEGDSVYGYTF
TGTGCCAGCAGTCCCGAAGGGGACAGCGTATATGGCTACACCTTC
>12|TRBV12-3/TRBV12-4|-|TRBJ2-3|-
CASSSTGDTQYF
TGTGCCAGCAGCTCCACGGGAGATACGCAGTATTTT
>12|TRBV7-8|TRBD1|TRBJ2-1|-
CASSSGGHEQFF
TGTGCCAGCAGCTCAGGGGGTCATGAGCAGTTCTTC
>14|TRBV5-6|-|TRBJ2-7|few
CASSSWGELYEQYF
TGTGCCAGCAGCTCGTGGGGGGAACTATACGAGCAGTACTTC
>13|TRBV29-1|-|TRBJ1-2|-
CSVQQRTNYGYTF
TGCAGCGTTCAACAGCGGACTAACTATGGCTACACCTTC
>16|TRBV5-1|TRBD1|TRBJ1-2|-
CASRRDRGNWAHGYTF
TGCGCCAGCCGCCGGGACAGGGGAAATTGGGCCCATGGCTACACCTTC
>19|TRBV4-2|TRBD2|TRBJ2-3|-
CASSQPGGGTSGGVDTQYF
TGTGCCAGCAGCCAACCCGGAGGGGGGACTAGCGGGGGAGTGGATACGCAGTATTTT
>12|TRBV15|-|TRBJ2-7|-
CATSIAGLEQYF
TGTGCCACCAGCATCGCTGGGCTCGAGCAGTACTTC
>15|TRBV7-8|TRBD1|TRBJ1-3|-
CASSLGGTGGNTIYF
TGTGCCAGCAGCTTAGGTGGGACAGGGGGAAACACCATATATTTT
>12|TRBV5-4|TRBD2|TRBJ2-1|-
CASSYGGATSFF
TGTGCCAGCAGCTACGGGGGGGCCACTTCGTTCTTC
>16|TRBV6-1|TRBD2|TRBJ2-5|once
CASSEGEGLGAETQYF
TGTGCCAGCAGTGAAGGTGAGGGACTAGGAGCCGAGACCCAGTACTTC
>15|TRBV7-2|-|TRBJ2-5|once
CASSLLGGGFETQYF
TGTGCCAGCAGCCTCCTTGGGGGGGGCTTTGAGACCCAGTACTTC